One sample yielded the 15 T cell receptor beta chains listed below, sequenced in a study of Ad26.COV2.S vaccination and SARS-CoV-2 variants. The sample's treatment: 15 to 20 received Ad26.COV2.S at low or high dose, single or two shots; several received placebo; per-sample allocation not given. Sampling was performed 63 days after the first vaccine or placebo injection. Profiling relied on immunoSEQ multiplex PCR, and the TCRdb table lists in-frame clones only, not all of them. The data hold over 350,000 clones, with around 85% observed a single time. The sample in question was peripheral blood, obtained in a trial of Ad26.COV2.S vaccine versus placebo. The source of these receptors is a person between 18 and 65 years old who received the Ad26.COV2.S COVID-19 vaccine or a placebo.

The chain carries TRBV3-1 (or the pseudogene TRBV3-2) and TRBJ1-1; TRBD1 aligns across 9 bases. This CDR3 has 14 residues. The V gene's germline CDR1 is LGHDT and CDR2 YNNKEL (reference sequence). V shed 4 bases, J shed 3 bases, and the junction held 3 bases outside the gene matches. DNA of the CDR3: TGTGCCAGCAGCCGCCGGGACAGGGACACTGAAGCTTTCTTT. The encoded protein is CASSRRDRDTEAFF.

The rearrangement links TRBV10-1 to TRBJ1-5; D is uncertain. Germline V gene lookup returns CDR1 WNHNN and CDR2 SYGVQD (reference sequence). The CDR3 sequence is 13 residues long. Between the trimmed V and J ends, which lost 0 bases and 5 bases, there was a span of 5 bases. CDR3 in amino acids: CASSESTDQPQHF. In nucleotides, the CDR3 is TGCGCCAGCAGTGAGTCCACAGATCAGCCCCAGCATTTT.

The V gene is TRBV27, the J gene TRBJ1-2, with 11 nucleotides matching TRBD1. Looked up from germline, CDR1 is MNHEY and CDR2 is SMNVEV (reference sequence). The V segment lost 3 bases and the J segment 6 bases; nucleotides outside the gene matches: 6. The CDR3 spans 15 residues. In nucleotides, the CDR3 is TGTGCCAGCAGTTTTGGTGGACAGGGGGCCCATGGCTACACCTTC. Amino acids: CASSFGGQGAHGYTF.

The chain links TRBV27 to TRBJ2-7, with TRBD2 identical over 9 bases. V lost 7 bases to trimming and J lost 5 bases; unmatched junction nucleotides: 9. Germline V gene data show CDR1 as MNHEY and CDR2 as SMNVEV (reference sequence). This CDR3 spans 14 amino acids. The DNA of the CDR3 is TGTGCCAGCAAACCCGCGGGGGGGCTAAACGAGCAGTACTTC. Amino acids: CASKPAGGLNEQYF.

This chain connects TRBV6-2 or TRBV6-3 to TRBJ2-7; unclear D gene. Trimming removed 6 bases from V and 2 bases from J, with 11 bases in between. CDR3 length: 13 residues. Per the germline V gene, CDR1 is MNHEY and CDR2 is SVGEGT. The CDR3 bases are TGTGCCAGCAGCCCCGGGCCGCCCTACGAGCAGTACTTC. Residues: CASSPGPPYEQYF.

The V and J genes are TRBV28 and TRBJ1-2; perhaps TRBD1 as D (5 bases). The CDR3 length is 15 residues. Germline assignment: CDR1 MDHEN and CDR2 SYDVKM. Deletions cut 8 bases from V and 0 bases from J, with 16 bases between. The CDR3 nucleotides are TGTGCCAGCGCACTGGGGCAATTAACTAACTATGGCTACACCTTC. It translates to CASALGQLTNYGYTF.

V and J are TRBV5-4 and TRBJ2-5; D call uncertain. Per the germline V gene, CDR1 is SGHNT and CDR2 is YYREEE (reference sequence). The V end was cut by 3 bases, the J end by 5 bases, with 14 bases between. The CDR3 spans 14 residues. Written as DNA, the CDR3 is TGTGCCAGCAGCTACGGGTCGGAACGGGAGACCCAGTACTTC. Translation gives CASSYGSERETQYF.

The J gene is TRBJ1-2, the V gene TRBV4-1; TRBD1 is a possible D gene (6 bases). CDR1 and CDR2 from the germline V gene are MGHRA and YSYEKL. This CDR3 spans 14 amino acids. Trimming shortened V by 3 bases and J by 8 bases, and 16 bases separated the two germline ends. The CDR3 DNA reads as TGCGCCAGCAGCCAGGCCGCGGGGGCCGGGGGCTACACCTTC. Protein sequence: CASSQAAGAGGYTF.

The chain joins TRBV3-1 (or the pseudogene TRBV3-2) to TRBJ1-2; 7 bases agree with TRBD1. CDR3 size: 15 residues. CDR1 LGHDT and CDR2 YNNKEL come from the germline V gene (reference sequence). V gave up 7 bases and J gave up 0 bases; unmatched junction bases: 8. The CDR3 DNA reads TGTGCCAGCAACCGGGACAGTAGAGCTAACTATGGCTACACCTTC. Translating it yields CASNRDSRANYGYTF.

The chain uses TRBV25-1 and TRBJ2-5, with D perhaps matching TRBD2 (6 bases). The CDR3 covers 16 residues. V was clipped by 1 base and J by 5 bases, with 17 bases between them. CDR1 MGHDK and CDR2 SYGVNS come from the germline V gene. The CDR3 region is CASSELLGEEGETQYF. For the CDR3, the DNA is TGTGCCAGCAGTGAATTACTGGGGGAGGAGGGTGAGACCCAGTACTTC. The entire variable domain, with the rest obtained from reference TRBV25-1 and TRBJ2-5, is as follows: EADIYQTPRYLVIGTGKKITLECSQTMGHDKMYWYQQDPGMELHLIHYSYGVNSTEKGDLSSESTVSRIRTEHFPLTLESARPSHTSQYLCASSELLGEEGETQYFGPGTRLLVL.

The V and J genes are TRBV5-4 and TRBJ1-2, with D unclear. V dropped 2 bases and J dropped 4 bases, with 9 bases sitting between them. CDR3 length: 13 residues. The germline gives CDR1 SGHNT, CDR2 YYREEE (reference sequence). CDR3 nucleotide sequence: TGTGCCAGCAGCTTTTCAGGATCCTATGGCTACACCTTC. This encodes CASSFSGSYGYTF.

The chain uses TRBV3-1 (or the pseudogene TRBV3-2) and TRBJ2-3; D possibly matches TRBD1 or TRBD2 (5 bases each). This CDR3 has 16 amino acids. The V gene's germline CDR1 is LGHDT and CDR2 YNNKEL (reference sequence). With 0 bases removed from V and 6 bases from J, the gap between germline ends came to 16 bases. The CDR3: CASSQDLSGAGDTQYF. CDR3 in DNA: TGTGCCAGCAGCCAAGATCTTTCCGGGGCTGGGGATACGCAGTATTTT.

This clone was counted once. The CDR3 bases are TGCGCCAGCCGCACCGGGACCCAAGAGACCCAGTACTTC. The encoded protein is CASRTGTQETQYF. The rearrangement uses TRBV5-1 and TRBJ2-5; D possibly uses TRBD1 or TRBD2 (5 bases each). The V gene's germline CDR1 is SGHRS and CDR2 YFSETQ. V lost 7 bases to trimming and J lost 1 base, with 11 bases between them. The CDR3 extends over 13 amino acids.

The gene calls are TRBV30 and TRBJ1-4; 7 positions agree with TRBD1. V gave up 1 base and J gave up 4 bases; unmatched junction bases: 3. The CDR3 is made up of 14 amino acids. CDR1 is GTSNPN, CDR2 SVGIG, per germline (reference sequence). The CDR3: CAWSGDRVNEKLFF. In DNA form, the CDR3 reads TGTGCCTGGAGTGGCGACAGGGTTAATGAAAAACTGTTTTTT.

This clone was found a few times. This chain joins TRBV4-2 and TRBJ1-3; a weak D match, TRBD1 (6 bases). V lost 0 bases, J lost 4 bases, and 10 bases lay in between. CDR1 and CDR2 from the germline V gene are LGHNA and YNFKEQ. The CDR3 totals 15 residues. The CDR3 reads CASSQEEGGGNTIYF. CDR3 sequence (DNA): TGTGCCAGCAGCCAAGAAGAGGGGGGAGGAAACACCATATATTTT.